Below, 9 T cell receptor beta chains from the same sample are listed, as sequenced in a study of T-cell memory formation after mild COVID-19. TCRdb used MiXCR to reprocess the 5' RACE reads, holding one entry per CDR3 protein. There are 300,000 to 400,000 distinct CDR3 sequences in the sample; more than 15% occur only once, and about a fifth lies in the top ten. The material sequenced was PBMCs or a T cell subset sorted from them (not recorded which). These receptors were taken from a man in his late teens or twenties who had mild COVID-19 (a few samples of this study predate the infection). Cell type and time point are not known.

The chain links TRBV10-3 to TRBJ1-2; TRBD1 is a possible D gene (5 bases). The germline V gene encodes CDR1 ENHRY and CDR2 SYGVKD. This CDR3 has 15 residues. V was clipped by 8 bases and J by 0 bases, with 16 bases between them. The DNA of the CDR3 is TGTGCCATCCTCGAGGGACGGACCACTAACTATGGCTACACCTTC. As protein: CAILEGRTTNYGYTF.

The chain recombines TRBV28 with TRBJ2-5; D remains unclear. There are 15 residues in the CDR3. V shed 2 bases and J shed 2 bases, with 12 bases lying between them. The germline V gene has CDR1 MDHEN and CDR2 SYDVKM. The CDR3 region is CASSLVGDQQETQYF. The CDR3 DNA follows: TGTGCCAGCAGTTTAGTTGGCGACCAACAAGAGACCCAGTACTTC.

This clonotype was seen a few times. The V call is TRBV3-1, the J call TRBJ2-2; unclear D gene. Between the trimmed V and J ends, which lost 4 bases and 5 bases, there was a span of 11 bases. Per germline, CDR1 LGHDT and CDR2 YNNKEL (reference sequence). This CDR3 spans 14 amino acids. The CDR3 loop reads CASSPFQATGELFF. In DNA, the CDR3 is TGTGCCAGCAGCCCCTTCCAGGCGACCGGGGAGCTGTTTTTT.

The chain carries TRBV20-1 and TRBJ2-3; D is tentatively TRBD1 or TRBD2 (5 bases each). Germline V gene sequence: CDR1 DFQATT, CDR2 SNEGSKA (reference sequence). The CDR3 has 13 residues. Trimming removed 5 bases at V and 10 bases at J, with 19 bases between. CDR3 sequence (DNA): TGCAGTGCTGTCCCCGACTCCGGGGCGGCGCAGTATTTT. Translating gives CSAVPDSGAAQYF.

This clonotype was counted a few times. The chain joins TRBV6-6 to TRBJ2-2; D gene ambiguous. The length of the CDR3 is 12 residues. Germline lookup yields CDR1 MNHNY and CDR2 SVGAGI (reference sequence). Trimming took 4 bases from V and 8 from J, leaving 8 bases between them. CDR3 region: CASSSGLGELFF. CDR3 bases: TGTGCCAGCAGTTCCGGGTTGGGGGAGCTGTTTTTT.

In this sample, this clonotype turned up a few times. CDR3 sequence reads: CSATQSNSYNSPLHF. The CDR3 DNA reads TGCAGTGCTACTCAGAGTAACTCCTATAATTCACCCCTCCACTTT. The rearrangement joins TRBV20-1 to TRBJ1-6; D remains unclear. Germline V CDR1 and CDR2: DFQATT, SNEGSKA (reference sequence). V lost 4 bases, J lost 0 bases, and 10 bases lay in between. The CDR3 consists of 15 residues.

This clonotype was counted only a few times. This CDR3 is CASSYRADIDNEQFF. As DNA, the CDR3 is TGTGCCAGCAGTTACAGGGCAGACATAGACAATGAGCAGTTCTTC. V and J are TRBV6-2 or TRBV6-3 and TRBJ2-1; no clear D gene. The V end lost 2 bases, the J end lost 5 bases, and 13 bases lay between the germline ends. The CDR3 runs 15 residues. The germline CDR1 and CDR2 sequences are MNHEY and SVGEGT.

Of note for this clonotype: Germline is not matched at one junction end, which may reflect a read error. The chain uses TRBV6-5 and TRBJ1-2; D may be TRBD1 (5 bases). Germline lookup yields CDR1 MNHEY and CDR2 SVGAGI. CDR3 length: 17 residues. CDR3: CASSSSRGGGFSYGHTF. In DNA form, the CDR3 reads TGTGCCAGCAGTTCCTCGCGGGGGGGTGGTTTTTCGTATGGCCACACCTTC.

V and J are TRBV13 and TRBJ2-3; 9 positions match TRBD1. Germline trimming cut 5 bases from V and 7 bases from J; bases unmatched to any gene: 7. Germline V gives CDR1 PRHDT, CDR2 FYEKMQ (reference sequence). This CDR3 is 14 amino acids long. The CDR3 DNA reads TGTGCCAGCAGCAGTCCGGGACAGGGTTATACGCAGTATTTT. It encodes CASSSPGQGYTQYF.